The 29 T cell receptor beta chains reported below all come from one sample, sequenced in a study of cytomegalovirus exposure and HLA in healthy donors. Amplification used 60 Vbeta primers and 13 Jbeta primers. TCRdb's copy holds only in-frame clones and misses some; the assay was immunoSEQ multiplex PCR. The sample contains about 94,000 clones, around three quarters of which appear only once. Source material: PBMCs. These receptors were obtained from a male donor in good health and CMV-seronegative.

The chain combines TRBV6-1 with TRBJ1-5; 7 bases match TRBD1. The CDR3 runs to 13 residues. CDR1 is MNHNS and CDR2 is SASEGT in the germline V gene. Trimming removed 4 bases from V and 6 bases from J; junction bases left unmatched: 3. CDR3 sequence: CASSGTGVQPQHF. CDR3 nucleotide sequence: TGTGCCAGCAGTGGTACAGGGGTTCAGCCCCAGCATTTT.

The gene calls are TRBV29-1 and TRBJ1-4; D call uncertain. This CDR3 comprises 12 residues. Germline V lookup: CDR1 SQVTM, CDR2 ANQGSEA. Trimming removed 2 bases at V and 7 bases at J, with 8 bases between. The CDR3 loop is CSVESGSEKLFF. The CDR3 nucleotides read TGCAGCGTTGAATCCGGGAGTGAAAAACTGTTTTTT. Variable domain in full (rest from reference TRBV29-1 and TRBJ1-4): SAVISQKPSRDICQRGTSLTIQCQVDSQVTMMFWYRQQPGQSLTLIATANQGSEATYESGFVIDKFPISRPNLTFSTLTVSNMSPEDSSIYLCSVESGSEKLFFGSGTQLSVL.

The chain carries TRBV10-1 and TRBJ2-1; 7 positions agree with TRBD2. The CDR3 runs to 16 residues. J gave up 8 bases and V 5 bases, and 15 bases lay outside the gene matches. Germline V gene lookup returns CDR1 WNHNN and CDR2 SYGVQD (reference sequence). The CDR3 DNA is TGCGCCAGCAGTCCAGGACTAGAAAGGTCTAACCATGAGCAGTTCTTC. Encoded protein: CASSPGLERSNHEQFF.

The table lists this clone with a count of one. The rearrangement links TRBV6-5 to TRBJ2-5; D is possibly TRBD2 (5 bases). V gave up 4 bases and J gave up 5 bases, with 20 bases separating them. Germline V gene sequence: CDR1 MNHEY, CDR2 SVGAGI. This CDR3 region has 16 residues. CDR3 nucleotides: TGTGCCAGCAGTTCCCAGATACTAGATGTGTGGGAGACCCAGTACTTC. Its protein is CASSSQILDVWETQYF.

This clone was found once. The genes are TRBV5-4 and TRBJ1-5, with a possible D match to TRBD1 (5 bases). The CDR3 contains 15 residues. The V gene's germline CDR1 is SGHNT and CDR2 YYREEE (reference sequence). V lost 4 bases and J lost 1, with 12 bases in between. As DNA, the CDR3 is TGTGCCAGCAGCGTTGGACAATTAAGCAATCAGCCCCAGCATTTT. It is translated as CASSVGQLSNQPQHF.

V and J are TRBV19 and TRBJ1-1; perhaps TRBD1 as D (5 bases). With 2 bases removed from V and 1 base from J, the gap between germline ends came to 8 bases. This CDR3 has 14 amino acids. Germline V gene lookup returns CDR1 LNHDA and CDR2 SQIVND (reference sequence). CDR3 coding DNA: TGTGCCAGTAGTATAACAGGCAGGAACACTGAAGCTTTCTTT. This codes for CASSITGRNTEAFF. Variable domain in full (rest from reference TRBV19 and TRBJ1-1): DGGITQSPKYLFRKEGQNVTLSCEQNLNHDAMYWYRQDPGQGLRLIYYSQIVNDFQKGDIAEGYSVSREKKESFPLTVTSAQKNPTAFYLCASSITGRNTEAFFGQGTRLTVV.

The V gene is TRBV6-5, the J gene TRBJ2-2; D is possibly TRBD2 (5 bases). V was clipped by 6 bases and J by 7 bases, with 15 bases between them. Germline loops: CDR1 MNHEY, CDR2 SVGAGI. The CDR3 sequence is 14 residues long. CDR3 nucleotides: TGTGCCAGCAGGCCTAGCACAGCAGGCGGGGAGCTGTTTTTT. This translates into CASRPSTAGGELFF.

The V gene is TRBV25-1, the J gene TRBJ1-1, with 8 bases lining up with TRBD1. Germline CDR1 MGHDK, CDR2 SYGVNS. The junction had 8 bases not matched to a gene; V was cut back by 5 bases and J by 3 bases. The CDR3 loop spans 15 amino acids. The CDR3 nucleotides read TGTGCCAGCAGTACTCCAGGGGGCGGGTACACTGAAGCTTTCTTT. It specifies CASSTPGGGYTEAFF.

J is TRBJ2-5 and V is TRBV6-1; 8 bases map to TRBD2. The junction had 9 bases not matched to a gene; V was cut back by 2 bases and J by 4 bases. The CDR3 has 16 amino acids. The germline CDR1 and CDR2 sequences are MNHNS and SASEGT. CDR3 in amino acids: CASSETSGRRRETQYF. The CDR3 DNA reads TGTGCCAGCAGTGAAACCAGCGGGAGAAGAAGAGAGACCCAGTACTTC.

V usage is TRBV4-3 and J usage is TRBJ1-2; D perhaps matches TRBD1 (5 bases). There are 13 residues in the CDR3. Trimming stripped 5 bases from V and 2 bases from J, with 9 bases between. Germline V gene lookup returns CDR1 LGHNA and CDR2 YSLEER. The CDR3 DNA is TGCGCCAGCAGCAATCAGGGAAACTATGGCTACACCTTC. This sequence encodes CASSNQGNYGYTF.

The CDR3 spells CASSQEGQGKETQYF. CDR3 in DNA: TGCGCCAGCAGCCAAGAGGGACAGGGAAAGGAGACCCAGTACTTC. This chain joins TRBV4-3 and TRBJ2-5; 9 bases map to TRBD1. The germline V gene has CDR1 LGHNA and CDR2 YSLEER. The length of the CDR3 is 15 residues. With 0 bases clipped from V and 5 bases from J, the junction kept 4 bases outside the gene matches.

Remarks on this clone: An end of the junction does not agree with germline; a read error may underlie this. The V gene is TRBV27, the J gene TRBJ2-6; D perhaps matches TRBD1 (5 bases). The CDR3 totals 15 residues. The germline gives CDR1 MNHEY, CDR2 SMNVEV (reference sequence). CDR3 in DNA: TGTGCCAGCAGTCTCAGCCTCTCTGGGGCCAACGGCCTGACTTTC. It yields the protein CASSLSLSGANGLTF. The full variable domain, in which reference TRBV27 and TRBJ2-6 provide the parts outside the CDR3, is EAQVTQNPRYLITVTGKKLTVTCSQNMNHEYMSWYRQDPGLGLRQIYYSMNVEVTDKGDVPEGYKVSRKEKRNFPLILESPSPNQTSLYFCASSLSLSGANGLTFGAGSRLTVL.

This clone was picked up a small number of times. The V call is TRBV4-1, the J call TRBJ1-1; D is unresolved. Trimming removed 1 base at V and 9 bases at J, with 15 bases between. This CDR3 comprises 14 residues. In germline, CDR1 is MGHRA, CDR2 YSYEKL. The CDR3 sequence is CASSQVTGRVKAFF. The CDR3 DNA sequence: TGCGCCAGCAGCCAAGTAACCGGCCGGGTAAAAGCTTTCTTT.

There are a few counts of this clone. The CDR3 region has the DNA TGCGCCAGCAGTGAGCTAGCGGGAGTGGGGGAGACCCAGTACTTC. Protein product: CASSELAGVGETQYF. The J gene is TRBJ2-5, the V gene TRBV10-1; 10 bases match TRBD2. The junction had 5 bases not matched to a gene; V was cut back by 2 bases and J by 5 bases. CDR3 length: 15 residues. Germline CDR1 is WNHNN and CDR2 is SYGVQD (reference sequence).

The CDR3 loop reads CASSLAPGTNEKLFF. In nucleotides, the CDR3 is TGCGCCAGCAGCTTGGCTCCAGGGACTAATGAAAAACTGTTTTTT. V gene TRBV5-1 combines with J gene TRBJ1-4, with D perhaps TRBD1 (5 bases). The CDR3 is 15 residues long. Per the germline V gene, CDR1 is SGHRS and CDR2 is YFSETQ. V lost 0 bases and J lost 2, with 8 bases in between.

J is TRBJ2-3 and V is TRBV7-2; 16 bases match TRBD2. This CDR3 is 19 amino acids long. The V segment lost 1 base and the J segment 2 bases; nucleotides outside the gene matches: 6. From germline, CDR1 is SGHTA and CDR2 FQGNSA. The CDR3 sequence is CASSLEGLAGGASTDTQYF. In nucleotides, the CDR3 is TGTGCCAGCAGCTTAGAGGGACTAGCGGGAGGGGCGTCCACAGATACGCAGTATTTT. Variable domain in full (rest from reference TRBV7-2 and TRBJ2-3): GAGVSQSPSNKVTEKGKDVELRCDPISGHTALYWYRQSLGQGLEFLIYFQGNSAPDKSGLPSDRFSAERTGGSVSTLTIQRTQQEDSAVYLCASSLEGLAGGASTDTQYFGPGTRLTVL.

This clone appeared a few times. CDR3 bases: TGTGCCAGCAGCTTTGCAGCGGGGGGGCCGAGGAAGTACAATGAGCAGTTCTTC. Encoded protein: CASSFAAGGPRKYNEQFF. The genes are TRBV5-6 and TRBJ2-1; 10 nucleotides agree with TRBD2. The CDR3 loop spans 18 amino acids. From germline, CDR1 is SGHDT and CDR2 YYEEEE. Trimming took 2 bases from V and 4 from J; bases not matched to a gene: 12.

CDR3 DNA: TGCAGCGGATTCAGGGAAAAGGGCCCAGACGAGCAGTACTTC. As protein: CSGFREKGPDEQYF. V usage is TRBV29-1 and J usage is TRBJ2-5; D is possibly TRBD1 (5 bases). The tail of the sequence fits TRBJ2-7 better, so the J call may be wrong. This CDR3 is 14 amino acids long. Germline-derived CDR1 and CDR2 are SQVTM and ANQGSEA.

Details on this clone: One junction end does not reproduce the germline sequence, and a read error may be involved. The V call is TRBV4-3, the J call TRBJ2-7; the match to TRBD2 covers 12 bases. The CDR3 totals 17 residues. Germline values: CDR1 LGHNA, CDR2 YSLEER. The CDR3 bases are TGCGCCAGCAGCCACCGACTAGCGGGAGAGTTGGTCTACGGGCAGTACTTC. This encodes CASSHRLAGELVYGQYF.

This clone has just a few counts. This rearrangement joins TRBV5-1 to TRBJ2-7; a weak D match, TRBD1 (5 bases). V was pared by 5 bases and J by 6 bases, with 12 bases between. Germline V gene lookup returns CDR1 SGHRS and CDR2 YFSETQ. The CDR3 has 12 amino acids. CDR3 bases: TGCGCCAGCAGATCCGACAGCCTCGAGCAGTACTTC. As protein: CASRSDSLEQYF.

This clone appeared a few times. The rearrangement links TRBV2 to TRBJ2-7; 10 bases line up with TRBD1. Germline CDR1 is SNHLY and CDR2 is FYNNEI. V shed 4 bases and J 2 bases; nucleotides not matched to a gene: 2. The CDR3 extends over 14 amino acids. This CDR3 is CASSAGQGTYEQYF. DNA for the CDR3: TGTGCCAGCAGTGCGGGACAGGGGACCTACGAGCAGTACTTC.

The chain links TRBV6-1 to TRBJ2-1, with 12 bases identical to TRBD1. Unmatched junction bases numbered 2, after V lost 7 bases and J lost 4 bases. Germline V gives CDR1 MNHNS, CDR2 SASEGT. This CDR3 has 14 residues. CDR3 sequence: CASMGQGAYNEQFF. CDR3 DNA sequence: TGTGCCAGCATGGGACAGGGGGCTTACAATGAGCAGTTCTTC.

J is TRBJ2-1 and V is TRBV5-4, with 15 positions matching TRBD2. Trimming cost V 7 bases and J 7 bases; bases outside gene matches: 9. The CDR3 totals 16 residues. Germline CDR1 SGHNT, CDR2 YYREEE (reference sequence). The CDR3 DNA sequence: TGTGCCAGCTTCTCCGGGACTAGCGGGAGGATTAATGAGCAGTTCTTC. Its translation is CASFSGTSGRINEQFF.

This clone was observed at least ten times. The chain recombines TRBV21-1 with TRBJ1-5. TRBV21-1 corresponds to a pseudogene. This CDR3 region has 13 residues. The CDR3 sequence: CAGSQTGGQPQHF. CDR3 coding DNA: TGTGCCGGCAGCCAAACGGGCGGGCAGCCCCAGCATTTT.

The chain joins TRBV5-1 to TRBJ2-7; D is possibly TRBD1 (6 bases). CDR3 length: 15 residues. V lost 4 bases, J lost 6 bases, and 20 bases lay in between. Germline-derived CDR1 and CDR2 are SGHRS and YFSETQ. The DNA for the CDR3 is TGCGCCAGCAGCCAACTACAGGGTGGGGGCAGCGAGCAGTACTTC. Its protein product is CASSQLQGGGSEQYF.

This sequence joins TRBV10-3 and TRBJ2-5, with a weak D call TRBD1 (5 bases). The germline gives CDR1 ENHRY, CDR2 SYGVKD. V was trimmed by 4 bases and J by 5 bases, leaving 11 bases between them. CDR3 length: 13 amino acids. Written as DNA, the CDR3 is TGTGCCATCAGTGTCGTGGGGCGGGAGACCCAGTACTTC. Residues: CAISVVGRETQYF.

CDR3 coding DNA: TGTGCCATCAACGGGGACAGGGAGAACACCGGGGAGCTGTTTTTT. This encodes CAINGDRENTGELFF. The chain carries TRBV10-3 and TRBJ2-2; 9 nucleotides match TRBD1. Unmatched junction bases numbered 4, after V lost 7 bases and J lost 1 base. The CDR3 length is 15 residues. The germline CDR1 and CDR2 sequences are ENHRY and SYGVKD.

The chain combines TRBV11-3 with TRBJ2-3, with D perhaps TRBD1 (6 bases). The CDR3 runs 14 residues. Germline lookup yields CDR1 SGHNT and CDR2 YENEEA. V was cut by 1 base and J by 3 bases, with 8 bases left in between. The chain's CDR3 is CASSLGQVTDTQYF. The CDR3 DNA sequence: TGTGCCAGCAGCTTAGGACAGGTAACAGATACGCAGTATTTT. Filled out from reference TRBV11-3 and TRBJ2-3, the complete variable domain reads EAGVVQSPRYKIIEKKQPVAFWCNPISGHNTLYWYLQNLGQGPELLIRYENEEAVDDSQLPKDRFSAERLKGVDSTLKIQPAELGDSAVYLCASSLGQVTDTQYFGPGTRLTVL.

V usage is TRBV28 and J usage is TRBJ2-7; a possible D gene is TRBD2 (6 bases). V was clipped by 6 bases and J by 4 bases, with 13 bases between them. CDR3 length: 13 amino acids. Germline loops: CDR1 MDHEN, CDR2 SYDVKM. CDR3 sequence: CASSRENGYEQYF. Written as DNA, the CDR3 is TGTGCCAGCAGCCGGGAGAATGGGTACGAGCAGTACTTC.